This is a list of T cell receptor beta chains from one sample in a study of T-cell memory formation after mild COVID-19. TCRdb independently ran MiXCR on the 5' RACE reads; one entry per CDR3 protein. Of about 58,000 distinct CDR3 sequences in the sample, roughly 25% were seen once. Sequencing used PBMCs or a T cell subset sorted from them (not recorded which). The receptors come from a man aged 18 to 29 who had mild COVID-19 (a few samples of this study predate the infection). Cell type and time point are not known. CDR3s include the opening cysteine and the closing phenylalanine or tryptophan. A D gene is named only where the DNA matches it firmly. A clone size is listed for some rows: how often the clone was seen (once, few, many), or a class if it is expanded.

TRBV2	TRBJ2-1	-	TRBD2	CASSEGVRGGIAEQFF	TGTGCCAGCAGTGAAGGGGTGCGGGGGGGCATCGCTGAGCAGTTCTTC
TRBV6-6	TRBJ1-5	once	TRBD1	CASSYWDRDRNQPQHF	TGTGCCAGCAGTTACTGGGACAGGGACCGCAATCAGCCCCAGCATTTT
TRBV7-6	TRBJ2-3	-	-	CASSLGPDDTDTQYF	TGTGCCAGCAGCTTAGGCCCGGATGACACAGATACGCAGTATTTT
TRBV7-3	TRBJ1-1	-	-	CASSLSLGSEAFF	TGTGCCAGCAGCTTATCTCTAGGGAGTGAAGCTTTCTTT
TRBV13	TRBJ2-1	-	-	CASSFASSVIYNEQFF	TGTGCCAGCAGCTTTGCCTCTAGCGTGATTTACAATGAGCAGTTCTTC
TRBV11-2	TRBJ2-3	-	-	CASSLVGVTDTQYF	TGTGCCAGCAGCTTAGTGGGGGTGACAGATACGCAGTATTTT
TRBV11-1	TRBJ1-2	-	-	CASSLGRFDGYTF	TGTGCCAGCAGCTTAGGCAGGTTCGATGGCTACACCTTC
TRBV12-3/TRBV12-4	TRBJ1-1	few	-	CASGAPSTAAFF	TGTGCCAGCGGGGCACCTTCGACAGCAGCTTTCTTT
TRBV3-1	TRBJ1-5	few	-	CASSQGPDSNQPQHF	TGTGCCAGCAGCCAAGGGCCCGATAGCAATCAGCCCCAGCATTTT
TRBV29-1	TRBJ2-3	few	-	CSDLGGGTDTQYF	TGCAGCGACTTGGGCGGGGGCACAGATACGCAGTATTTT
TRBV5-5	TRBJ2-2	few	TRBD1	CASSYRDRRYTGELFF	TGTGCCAGCAGCTACCGGGACAGGAGATACACCGGGGAGCTGTTTTTT
TRBV10-3	TRBJ1-1	-	-	CATGGEVHTEAFF	TGTGCCACCGGGGGGGAGGTGCACACTGAAGCTTTCTTT
TRBV4-1	TRBJ1-5	-	-	CASSSRTVDSNQPQHF	TGCGCCAGCAGCTCTCGGACAGTAGATAGCAATCAGCCCCAGCATTTT
TRBV5-6	TRBJ2-4	-	TRBD1	CASSLGETGGIQYF	TGTGCCAGCAGCTTGGGGGAGACAGGGGGCATTCAGTACTTC
TRBV11-2	TRBJ2-3	-	-	CASSSIGTGATDTKYF	TGTGCCAGCAGCTCAATTGGGACGGGGGCCACAGATACGAAGTATTTT
TRBV18	TRBJ2-1	many	-	CASSPWGWQDEQFF	TGTGCCAGCTCACCGTGGGGGTGGCAAGATGAGCAGTTCTTC
TRBV7-8	TRBJ1-1	few	-	CASSQVGGQLNTEAFF	TGTGCCAGCAGCCAGGTGGGAGGACAGTTAAACACTGAAGCTTTCTTT
TRBV12-5	TRBJ2-1	-	-	CASMQGSSYNEQFF	TGTGCTAGCATGCAGGGTAGTTCCTACAATGAGCAGTTCTTC
TRBV11-2	TRBJ1-5	-	-	CASSSGTGEPQHF	TGTGCCAGCAGCTCCGGGACGGGAGAGCCCCAGCATTTT
TRBV20-1	TRBJ2-3	-	TRBD2	CSAHSVERGITDTQYF	TGCAGTGCCCACTCAGTCGAGCGGGGAATCACAGATACGCAGTATTTT
TRBV7-2	TRBJ2-4	-	-	CASSYGTLRTKNIQYF	TGTGCCAGCAGCTACGGGACTCTTAGGACCAAAAACATTCAGTACTTC
TRBV24-1	TRBJ2-3	-	TRBD1	CATSDTQGGYTDTQYF	TGTGCCACCAGTGACACACAGGGGGGATACACAGATACGCAGTATTTT
TRBV7-3	TRBJ2-3	few	TRBD1	CASSFIFVRGLGTDTQYF	TGTGCCAGCAGCTTCATATTCGTCAGGGGGCTTGGCACAGATACGCAGTATTTT
TRBV7-9	TRBJ2-1	-	-	CASSYEAWGGETTNEQFF	TGTGCCAGCAGCTACGAGGCGTGGGGGGGCGAAACTACGAATGAGCAGTTCTTC
TRBV19	TRBJ2-7	few	TRBD1	CASRSGTGVGEQYF	TGTGCCAGTAGATCCGGGACAGGGGTAGGCGAGCAGTACTTC
TRBV3-1	TRBJ2-3	few	TRBD2	CASSQEASGSTDTQYF	TGTGCCAGCAGCCAAGAGGCTAGCGGGAGCACAGATACGCAGTATTTT
TRBV5-1	TRBJ2-3	few	TRBD2	CASSSTSGFTDTQYF	TGCGCCAGCAGCTCGACTAGCGGGTTCACAGATACGCAGTATTTT
TRBV11-2	TRBJ2-2	few	-	CASSPKSGALTGELFF	TGTGCCAGCAGCCCGAAGAGTGGGGCTCTTACCGGGGAGCTGTTTTTT
TRBV6-4	TRBJ2-1	-	TRBD2	CASSESGGARDEQFF	TGTGCCAGCAGTGAGAGCGGGGGGGCCCGCGATGAGCAGTTCTTC
TRBV11-2	TRBJ2-7	-	-	CASSLYEQYF	TGTGCCAGCAGCTTATACGAGCAGTACTTC
TRBV20-1	TRBJ2-7	-	-	CSAKEDGYEQYF	TGCAGTGCCAAAGAGGACGGCTACGAGCAGTACTTC
TRBV5-5	TRBJ2-1	-	TRBD1	CASSGFGTGPYNEQFF	TGTGCCAGCAGCGGCTTCGGGACAGGCCCCTACAATGAGCAGTTCTTC
TRBV7-2	TRBJ2-1	-	-	CASSSTGNEQFF	TGTGCCAGCAGCTCCACTGGCAATGAGCAGTTCTTC
TRBV9	TRBJ2-2	-	TRBD2	CASSASGGPNTGELFF	TGTGCCAGCAGCGCTAGCGGGGGCCCGAACACCGGGGAGCTGTTTTTT
TRBV5-6	TRBJ1-1	-	-	CASSLEARMNTEAFF	TGTGCCAGCAGCTTGGAAGCTCGGATGAACACTGAAGCTTTCTTT
TRBV12-3/TRBV12-4	TRBJ2-7	many	-	CASSLAGSSYEQYF	TGTGCCAGCAGTTTAGCCGGGAGTTCCTACGAGCAGTACTTC
TRBV6-6	TRBJ2-7	few	TRBD1	CASSFGTGGSEQYF	TGTGCCAGCAGTTTTGGGACAGGGGGCTCCGAGCAGTACTTC
TRBV11-2	TRBJ1-1	-	TRBD1	CASSLDMGQYTEAFF	TGTGCCAGCAGCTTAGATATGGGACAGTACACTGAAGCTTTCTTT
TRBV6-5	TRBJ1-1	-	-	CASSYSKGLSTEAFF	TGTGCCAGCAGTTACTCGAAAGGGTTGAGTACTGAAGCTTTCTTT
TRBV29-1	TRBJ2-2	few	TRBD1	CSVARTGGPGGELFF	TGCAGCGTTGCCCGGACAGGGGGACCAGGCGGGGAGCTGTTTTTT
TRBV7-2	TRBJ2-1	-	TRBD1	CASSLRGPRDEQFF	TGTGCCAGCAGCCTGAGGGGGCCTAGGGATGAGCAGTTCTTC
TRBV6-2/TRBV6-3	TRBJ2-4	-	TRBD1	CASSRVPGQGSKNIQYF	TGTGCCAGCAGTCGAGTACCGGGACAGGGGTCTAAAAACATTCAGTACTTC
TRBV5-1	TRBJ1-2	-	TRBD1	CASSLGDRARGYTF	TGCGCCAGCAGCTTGGGGGACAGGGCCCGTGGCTACACCTTC
TRBV6-5	TRBJ2-1	many	-	CASSVTGYNEQFF	TGTGCCAGCAGCGTTACAGGGTACAATGAGCAGTTCTTC
TRBV7-2	TRBJ2-3	-	-	CASSSGTPADTQYF	TGTGCCAGCAGCTCCGGGACTCCCGCGGATACGCAGTATTTT
TRBV7-9	TRBJ1-1	-	TRBD1	CASSPPGQGRGTEAFF	TGTGCCAGCAGCCCTCCGGGACAGGGTAGGGGCACTGAAGCTTTCTTT
TRBV4-1	TRBJ2-5	few	-	CASSQDGGRRETQYF	TGCGCCAGCAGCCAAGACGGGGGGCGCAGGGAGACCCAGTACTTC
TRBV4-3	TRBJ2-3	-	TRBD2	CASSQGLRTSGGDTDTQYF	TGCGCCAGCAGCCAAGGTCTTCGGACTAGCGGGGGGGACACAGATACGCAGTATTTT
TRBV24-1	TRBJ2-3	-	-	CATSDLSGTDTQYF	TGTGCCACCAGTGATTTGTCGGGGACAGATACGCAGTATTTT
TRBV4-1	TRBJ2-2	few	TRBD1	CASSQEGQSPNTGELFF	TGCGCCAGCAGCCAAGAGGGACAGAGCCCGAACACCGGGGAGCTGTTTTTT
TRBV3-1	TRBJ2-3	few	-	CASSPRTGSTDTQYF	TGTGCCAGCAGCCCCCGAACGGGTAGCACAGATACGCAGTATTTT
TRBV5-1	TRBJ2-7	-	-	CASSLEGFNEQYF	TGCGCCAGCAGCCTGGAGGGTTTCAACGAGCAGTACTTC
TRBV6-5	TRBJ2-2	-	TRBD1	CASSPIQGESTGELFF	TGTGCCAGCAGTCCGATACAGGGGGAGAGCACCGGGGAGCTGTTTTTT
TRBV29-1	TRBJ2-4	-	TRBD1	CSVDGLGDRDRYF	TGCAGCGTTGATGGGTTGGGGGACAGGGACCGTTACTTC